The subject of this entry is one T cell receptor (beta chain). The sample comes from a study of T cell changes during pregnancy in multiple sclerosis. Germline CDR1 SNHLY, CDR2 FYNNEI. V lost 7 bases, J lost 6 bases, and 7 bases stayed unmatched. The CDR3 loop spans 13 amino acids. Assay: immunoSEQ multiplex PCR; the TCRdb copy retains only in-frame clones and omits some. The table lists about 110,000 clones, about 90% of them singletons. This sequence joins TRBV2 and TRBJ1-2; TRBD1 agrees at 8 bases. The sequence came from a female donor with multiple sclerosis, enrolled in a pregnancy study. The specimen comprised peripheral blood, sampled in the third trimester of pregnancy. The CDR3 bases are TGTGCCAGCACCGGGACAGGCGGGGATGGCTACACCTTC. Protein: CASTGTGGDGYTF.